Listed below are T cell receptor beta chains from one sample, sequenced in a study of early T cells in non-severe SARS-CoV-2 infection. TCRdb re-called the 5' RACE reads through MiXCR, storing one row per CDR3 protein. Here the sample spans around 70,000 distinct CDR3 sequences, 9.1% being singletons. Sequenced sample: whole blood. These receptors were taken from an adult who was a healthcare worker with PCR-confirmed SARS-CoV-2 infection or an uninfected control (not recorded which). Each CDR3 is given without its conserved first and last residue.

ASSDDFGAGAEQF,TRBV2
ASSQGPTDTQY,TRBV4-3
ASSYSISGSPDTQY,TRBV6-2/TRBV6-3
ASSLSRDRGQKDTQY,TRBV28
ASSYFGQGFETQY,TRBV6-2/TRBV6-3
ASSLVADLAKNIQY,TRBV27
ASSLGTGRSQPQH,TRBV5-6
SVRSTYEQY,TRBV29-1
SARHRQGNGNQPQH,TRBV20-1
ASSQDGGHYGYT,TRBV3-1
AWSVGPSGTTDTQY,TRBV30
ASRFLAGVTDTQY,TRBV7-8
ASSFSTLGEQY,TRBV5-5
ASSAGLAGTDTQY,TRBV7-3
AWSVRIGSLNYGYT,TRBV30
ASSLANSAPNEQY,TRBV5-1
ASSPQVYYGYT,TRBV7-9
ATSRGGNSPLH,TRBV15
ASSFWTSGRYEQY,TRBV7-2
ASSTWTGGGTDTQY,TRBV5-1
ASSQGGGAGELF,TRBV7-2
ASSKLGQPNTEAF,TRBV6-1
ASSLTGLGTDTQY,TRBV6-1
SAKGNQDSPLH,TRBV20-1
SVDGQGTKNIQY,TRBV29-1
ASSPLPGGDEKLF,TRBV4-2
ASSKLGTRIQETQY,TRBV12-3/TRBV12-4
ASSLGSDTQY,TRBV5-6
ASSSVRGAYEQY,TRBV5-1
ASSLSKEETQY,TRBV7-2
ASSQELAGGPTDTQY,TRBV4-3
ASSNGPPGYYEQY,TRBV7-9
SADGQALQDSYNEQF,TRBV20-1
ASSSTTYEQY,TRBV27
ASSMFYEATYGYT,TRBV19
ASSPSSGLAGNSYEQY,TRBV4-1
ASSLGQENSPLH,TRBV5-8
SARGANPIYEQY,TRBV20-1
ASSLNRDRGAGELF,TRBV11-2
SVEGGGDEQF,TRBV29-1
TSSAGGPQETQY,TRBV10-2
SARDMTDRDPEAF,TRBV20-1